This T cell receptor (beta chain) comes out of a study of human T cells and chemical hapten exposure. This clonotype appeared a few times. Stated time point: patch test 2, 6 weeks after DPC sensitization. The treatment is: therapeutic diphenylcyclopropenone sensitization with weekly scalp DPC. V lost 2 bases and J 2 bases, leaving 8 bases between the germline ends. CDR1 is SGHKS and CDR2 is YYEKEE in the germline V gene (reference sequence). The CDR3 sequence is 13 residues long. In the source study's methods: Sample TCR totals centred on a median of approximately 100,000, ranging roughly 20,000 to 700,000. TCRdb itself ran the RACE reads through MiXCR, one entry per CDR3 protein. Here the V and J calls rest on TCRdb's processing, not on the authors' analysis. The sample holds more than 70,000 distinct CDR3 sequences, around 10% seen once.

Here the sequenced sample was whole blood, taken in connection with sensitization to the hapten diphenylcyclopropenone (DPC). The sequence came from a man younger than 35 with alopecia areata. Some clones in this sample may be carry-over from other donors' samples. This sequence joins TRBV5-5 and TRBJ2-7; perhaps TRBD2 as D (5 bases). The CDR3, as DNA: TGTGCCAGCAGCTTCGGACTTGCCTACGAGCAGTACTTC. Protein sequence: CASSFGLAYEQYF.